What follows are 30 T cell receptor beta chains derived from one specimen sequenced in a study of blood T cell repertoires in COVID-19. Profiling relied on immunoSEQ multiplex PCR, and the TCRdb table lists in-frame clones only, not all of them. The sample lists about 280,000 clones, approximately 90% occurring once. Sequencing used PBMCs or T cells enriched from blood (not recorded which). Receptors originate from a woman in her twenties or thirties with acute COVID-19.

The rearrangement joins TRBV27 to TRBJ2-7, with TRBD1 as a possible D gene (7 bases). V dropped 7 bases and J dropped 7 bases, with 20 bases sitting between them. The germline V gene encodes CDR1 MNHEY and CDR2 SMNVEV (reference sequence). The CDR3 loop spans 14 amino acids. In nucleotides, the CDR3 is TGTGCCAGCATTCAGGGAAAGGGGGCGGGGGAGCAGTACTTC. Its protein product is CASIQGKGAGEQYF.

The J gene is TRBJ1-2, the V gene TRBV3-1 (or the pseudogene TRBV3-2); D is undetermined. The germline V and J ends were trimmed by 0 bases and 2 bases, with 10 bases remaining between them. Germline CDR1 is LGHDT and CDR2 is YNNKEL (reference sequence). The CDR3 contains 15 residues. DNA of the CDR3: TGTGCCAGCAGCCAAGATACGAGAAAGAACTATGGCTACACCTTC. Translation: CASSQDTRKNYGYTF.

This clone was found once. This CDR3 is CASSAIRGLFF. For the CDR3, the DNA is TGTGCCAGCAGTGCCATCAGGGGGCTGTTTTTT. The chain is built from TRBV28 and TRBJ1-4; 7 positions agree with TRBD1. From germline, CDR1 is MDHEN and CDR2 SYDVKM. The CDR3 runs 11 residues. Trimming at V came to 5 bases and at J to 14 bases, leaving 5 bases not matched to a gene.

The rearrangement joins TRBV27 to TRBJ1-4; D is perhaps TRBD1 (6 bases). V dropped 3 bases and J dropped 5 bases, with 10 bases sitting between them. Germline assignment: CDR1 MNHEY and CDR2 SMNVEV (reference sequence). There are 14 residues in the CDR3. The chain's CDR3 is CASSFRTANEKLFF. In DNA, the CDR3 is TGTGCCAGCAGTTTTAGGACAGCGAATGAAAAACTGTTTTTT.

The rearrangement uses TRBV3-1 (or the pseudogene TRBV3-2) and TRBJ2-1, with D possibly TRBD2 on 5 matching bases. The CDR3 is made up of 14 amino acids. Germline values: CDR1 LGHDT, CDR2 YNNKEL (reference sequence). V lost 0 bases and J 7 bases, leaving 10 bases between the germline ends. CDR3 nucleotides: TGTGCCAGCAGCCAAGATAAGGGAGTAAATGAGCAGTTCTTC. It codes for CASSQDKGVNEQFF.

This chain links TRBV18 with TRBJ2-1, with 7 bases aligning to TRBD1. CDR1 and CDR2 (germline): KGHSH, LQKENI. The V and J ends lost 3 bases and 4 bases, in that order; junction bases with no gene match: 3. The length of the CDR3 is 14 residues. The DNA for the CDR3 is TGTGCCAGCTCACCGCAGACAGGGTACAATGAGCAGTTCTTC. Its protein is CASSPQTGYNEQFF. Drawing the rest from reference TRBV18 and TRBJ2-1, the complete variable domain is NAGVMQNPRHLVRRRGQEARLRCSPMKGHSHVYWYRQLPEEGLKFMVYLQKENIIDESGMPKERFSAEFPKEGPSILRIQQVVRGDSAAYFCASSPQTGYNEQFFGPGTRLTVL.

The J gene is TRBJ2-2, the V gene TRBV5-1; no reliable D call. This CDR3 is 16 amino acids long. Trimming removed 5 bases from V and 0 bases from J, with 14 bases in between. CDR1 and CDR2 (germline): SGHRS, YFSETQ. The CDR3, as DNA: TGCGCCAGCAGAAAAGTTCGTCAGGCGAACACCGGGGAGCTGTTTTTT. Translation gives CASRKVRQANTGELFF. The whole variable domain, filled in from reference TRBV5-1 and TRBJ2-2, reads KAGVTQTPRYLIKTRGQQVTLSCSPISGHRSVSWYQQTPGQGLQFLFEYFSETQRNKGNFPGRFSGRQFSNSRSEMNVSTLELGDSALYLCASRKVRQANTGELFFGEGSRLTVL.

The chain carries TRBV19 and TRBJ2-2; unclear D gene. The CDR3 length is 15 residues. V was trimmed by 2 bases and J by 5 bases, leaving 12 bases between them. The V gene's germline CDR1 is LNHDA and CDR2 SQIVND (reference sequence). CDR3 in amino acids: CASSIISIATGELFF. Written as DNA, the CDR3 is TGTGCCAGTAGTATAATTTCCATTGCGACCGGGGAGCTGTTTTTT.

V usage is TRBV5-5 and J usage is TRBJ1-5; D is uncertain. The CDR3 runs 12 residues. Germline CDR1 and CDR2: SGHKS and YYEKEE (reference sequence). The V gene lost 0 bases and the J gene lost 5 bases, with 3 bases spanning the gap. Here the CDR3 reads CASSLGDQPQHF. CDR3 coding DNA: TGTGCCAGCAGCTTGGGAGATCAGCCCCAGCATTTT.

Here the CDR3 reads CASSPGGGNTEAFF. CDR3 bases: TGTGCCAGCAGTCCAGGGGGCGGGAACACTGAAGCTTTCTTT. The chain carries TRBV5-6 and TRBJ1-1; 8 nucleotides match TRBD1. Germline CDR1 reads SGHDT; CDR2 reads YYEEEE. The CDR3 totals 14 residues. Germline trimming cut 5 bases from V and 1 base from J; bases unmatched to any gene: 4.

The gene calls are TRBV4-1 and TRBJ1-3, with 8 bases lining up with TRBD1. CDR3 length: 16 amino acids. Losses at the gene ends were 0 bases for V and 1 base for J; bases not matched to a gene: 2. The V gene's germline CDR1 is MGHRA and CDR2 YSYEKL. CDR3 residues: CASSQDRGQSGNTIYF. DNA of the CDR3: TGCGCCAGCAGCCAAGACAGGGGGCAATCTGGAAACACCATATATTTT.

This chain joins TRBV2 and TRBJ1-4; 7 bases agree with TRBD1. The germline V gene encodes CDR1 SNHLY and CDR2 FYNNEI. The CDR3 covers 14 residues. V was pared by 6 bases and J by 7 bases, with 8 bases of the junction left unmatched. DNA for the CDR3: TGTGCCAGCAGAGTACGATGGGACAGTGAAAAACTGTTTTTT. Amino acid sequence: CASRVRWDSEKLFF.

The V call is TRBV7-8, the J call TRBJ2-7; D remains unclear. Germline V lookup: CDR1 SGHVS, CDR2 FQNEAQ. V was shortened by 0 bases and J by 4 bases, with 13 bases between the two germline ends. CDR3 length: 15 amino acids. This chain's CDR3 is CASSLAGGNFYEQYF. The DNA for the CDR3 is TGTGCCAGCAGCTTAGCCGGCGGAAATTTTTACGAGCAGTACTTC. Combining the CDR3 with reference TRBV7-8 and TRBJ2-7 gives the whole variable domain GAGVSQSPRYKVAKRGQDVALRCDPISGHVSLFWYQQALGQGPEFLTYFQNEAQLDKSGLPSDRFFAERPEGSVSTLKIQRTQQEDSAVYLCASSLAGGNFYEQYFGPGTRLTVT.

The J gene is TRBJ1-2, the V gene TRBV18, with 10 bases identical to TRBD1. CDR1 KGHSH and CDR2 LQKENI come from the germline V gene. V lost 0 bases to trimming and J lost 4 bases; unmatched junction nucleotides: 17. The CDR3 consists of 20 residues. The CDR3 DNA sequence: TGTGCCAGCTCACCACCTACGGTGGACCGCCGGGACAGGGGCCCCTATGGCTACACCTTC. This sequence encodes CASSPPTVDRRDRGPYGYTF. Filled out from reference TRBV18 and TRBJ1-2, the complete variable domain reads NAGVMQNPRHLVRRRGQEARLRCSPMKGHSHVYWYRQLPEEGLKFMVYLQKENIIDESGMPKERFSAEFPKEGPSILRIQQVVRGDSAAYFCASSPPTVDRRDRGPYGYTFGSGTRLTVV.

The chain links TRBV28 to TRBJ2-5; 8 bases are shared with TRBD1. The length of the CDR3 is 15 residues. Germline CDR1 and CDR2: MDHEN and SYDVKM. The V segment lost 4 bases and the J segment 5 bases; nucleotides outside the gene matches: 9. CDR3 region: CASSSGQGWMETQYF. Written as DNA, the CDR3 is TGTGCCAGCAGTTCCGGACAGGGTTGGATGGAGACCCAGTACTTC.

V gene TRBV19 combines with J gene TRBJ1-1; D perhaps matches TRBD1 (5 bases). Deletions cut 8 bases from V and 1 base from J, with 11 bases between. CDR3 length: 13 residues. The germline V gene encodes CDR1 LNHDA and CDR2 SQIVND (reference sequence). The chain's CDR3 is CASGDGGNTEAFF. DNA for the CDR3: TGTGCCAGTGGGGACGGGGGGAACACTGAAGCTTTCTTT.

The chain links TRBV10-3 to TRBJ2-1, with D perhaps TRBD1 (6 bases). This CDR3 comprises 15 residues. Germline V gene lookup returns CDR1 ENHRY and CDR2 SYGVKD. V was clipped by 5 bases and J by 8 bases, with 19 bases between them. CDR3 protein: CAISSPQQGGDEQFF. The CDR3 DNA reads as TGTGCCATCAGTTCCCCACAACAGGGTGGGGATGAGCAGTTCTTC.

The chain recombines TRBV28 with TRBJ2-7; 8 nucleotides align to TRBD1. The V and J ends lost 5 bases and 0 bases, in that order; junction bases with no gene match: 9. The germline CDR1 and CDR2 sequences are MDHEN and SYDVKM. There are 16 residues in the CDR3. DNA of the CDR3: TGTGCCAGCAGTCCCCCCGGGACAGGAACCTCCTACGAGCAGTACTTC. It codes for CASSPPGTGTSYEQYF.

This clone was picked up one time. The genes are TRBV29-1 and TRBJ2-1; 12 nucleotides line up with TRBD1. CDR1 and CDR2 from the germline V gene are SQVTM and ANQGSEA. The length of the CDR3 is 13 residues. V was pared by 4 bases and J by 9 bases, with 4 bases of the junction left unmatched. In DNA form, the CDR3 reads TGCAGCGTTGGGGACAGGGGGCTCAGTGAGCAGTTCTTC. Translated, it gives CSVGDRGLSEQFF.

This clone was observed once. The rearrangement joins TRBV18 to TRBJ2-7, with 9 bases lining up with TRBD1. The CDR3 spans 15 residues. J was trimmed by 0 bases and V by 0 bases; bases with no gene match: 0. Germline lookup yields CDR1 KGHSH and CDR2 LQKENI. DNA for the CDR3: TGTGCCAGCTCACCACCGGGACAGGGCTCCTACGAGCAGTACTTC. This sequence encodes CASSPPGQGSYEQYF. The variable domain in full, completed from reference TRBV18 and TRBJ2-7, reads NAGVMQNPRHLVRRRGQEARLRCSPMKGHSHVYWYRQLPEEGLKFMVYLQKENIIDESGMPKERFSAEFPKEGPSILRIQQVVRGDSAAYFCASSPPGQGSYEQYFGPGTRLTVT.

CDR3 DNA: TGTGCCACCAGTTCTGAGCGGGTCTCCTACAATGAGCAGTTCTTC. Its translation is CATSSERVSYNEQFF. The rearrangement links TRBV24-1 to TRBJ2-1; D is perhaps TRBD2 (6 bases). Germline values: CDR1 KGHDR, CDR2 SFDVKD. V lost 6 bases to trimming and J lost 0 bases, with 11 bases between them. This CDR3 region has 15 residues.

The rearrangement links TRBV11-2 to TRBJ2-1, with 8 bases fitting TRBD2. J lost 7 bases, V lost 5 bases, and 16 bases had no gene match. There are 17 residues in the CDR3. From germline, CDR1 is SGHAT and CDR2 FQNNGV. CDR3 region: CASSPLPGWSGSNEQFF. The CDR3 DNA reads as TGTGCCAGCAGCCCCCTTCCCGGGTGGAGCGGGAGTAATGAGCAGTTCTTC.

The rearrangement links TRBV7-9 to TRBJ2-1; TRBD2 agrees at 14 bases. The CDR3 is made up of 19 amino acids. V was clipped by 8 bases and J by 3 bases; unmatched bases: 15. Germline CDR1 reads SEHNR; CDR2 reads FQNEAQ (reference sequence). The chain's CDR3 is CASSNLGTSGGRFYNEQFF. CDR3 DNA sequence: TGTGCCAGCTCCAACCTCGGGACTAGCGGGGGCCGTTTCTACAATGAGCAGTTCTTC. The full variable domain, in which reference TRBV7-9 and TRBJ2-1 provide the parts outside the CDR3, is DTGVSQNPRHKITKRGQNVTFRCDPISEHNRLYWYRQTLGQGPEFLTYFQNEAQLEKSRLLSDRFSAERPKGSFSTLEIQRTEQGDSAMYLCASSNLGTSGGRFYNEQFFGPGTRLTVL.

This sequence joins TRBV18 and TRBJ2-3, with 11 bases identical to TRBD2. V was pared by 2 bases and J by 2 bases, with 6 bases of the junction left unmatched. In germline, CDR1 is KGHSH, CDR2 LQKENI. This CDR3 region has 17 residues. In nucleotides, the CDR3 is TGTGCCAGCTCACCATCAGGGACTAGCGGCTACACAGATACGCAGTATTTT. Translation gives CASSPSGTSGYTDTQYF.

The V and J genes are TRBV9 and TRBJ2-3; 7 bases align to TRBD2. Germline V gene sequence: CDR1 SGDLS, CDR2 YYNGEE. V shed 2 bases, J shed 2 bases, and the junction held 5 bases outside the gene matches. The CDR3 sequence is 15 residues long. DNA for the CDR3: TGTGCCAGCAGCGTGAGGGGAGGGCACACAGATACGCAGTATTTT. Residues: CASSVRGGHTDTQYF. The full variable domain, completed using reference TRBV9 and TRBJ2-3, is DSGVTQTPKHLITATGQRVTLRCSPRSGDLSVYWYQQSLDQGLQFLIQYYNGEERAKGNILERFSAQQFPDLHSELNLSSLELGDSALYFCASSVRGGHTDTQYFGPGTRLTVL.

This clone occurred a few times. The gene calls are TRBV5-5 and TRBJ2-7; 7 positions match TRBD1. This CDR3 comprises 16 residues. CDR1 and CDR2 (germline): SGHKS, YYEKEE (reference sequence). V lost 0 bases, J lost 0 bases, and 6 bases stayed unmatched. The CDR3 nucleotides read TGTGCCAGCAGCTTGGCCCCGACAGGGCTCTCCTACGAGCAGTACTTC. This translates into CASSLAPTGLSYEQYF.

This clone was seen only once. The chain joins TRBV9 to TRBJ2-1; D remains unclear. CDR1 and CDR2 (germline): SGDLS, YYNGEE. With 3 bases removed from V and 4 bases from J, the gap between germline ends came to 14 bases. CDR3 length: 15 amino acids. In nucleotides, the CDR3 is TGTGCCAGCAGCGACCTAGGCGCCGAGTACAATGAGCAGTTCTTC. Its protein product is CASSDLGAEYNEQFF.

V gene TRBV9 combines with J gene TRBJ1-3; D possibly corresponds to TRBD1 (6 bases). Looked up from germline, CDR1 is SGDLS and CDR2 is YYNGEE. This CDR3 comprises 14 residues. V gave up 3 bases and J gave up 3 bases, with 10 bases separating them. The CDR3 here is CASSERTVGNTIYF. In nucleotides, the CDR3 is TGTGCCAGCAGCGAACGGACAGTTGGAAACACCATATATTTT.

CDR3 sequence: CASSPGTGNYGYTF. The CDR3 DNA is TGTGCCAGCAGTCCTGGGACAGGGAACTATGGCTACACCTTC. V gene TRBV28 combines with J gene TRBJ1-2; 9 bases map to TRBD1. CDR1 MDHEN and CDR2 SYDVKM come from the germline V gene. The CDR3 is 14 amino acids. V dropped 5 bases and J dropped 2; count of bases not matched to a gene: 3.

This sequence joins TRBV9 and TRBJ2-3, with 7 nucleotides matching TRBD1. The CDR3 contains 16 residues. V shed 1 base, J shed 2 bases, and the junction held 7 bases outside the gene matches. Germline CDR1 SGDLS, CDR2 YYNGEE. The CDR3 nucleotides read TGTGCCAGCAGCGTATCCGTGACAGGGCACACAGATACGCAGTATTTT. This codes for CASSVSVTGHTDTQYF.